What follows are 10 T cell receptor beta chains derived from one specimen sequenced in a study of T cells in Graves' hyperthyroidism and ophthalmopathy. TCR beta CDR3 regions were amplified from RNA. The HTBI primer set was used in a first-round RT-PCR of the TCR CDR3. MiXCR was run by TCRdb on the multiplex PCR reads, yielding one entry per CDR3 protein. The sample includes hundreds of thousands of distinct CDR3 sequences, approximately 16% seen only once; the top ten take 15% to 20%. Sequences were obtained from blood. These receptors all stem from a woman aged 18-29 years with Graves' hyperthyroidism.

This clonotype was observed at least ten times. The chain couples TRBV12-3 or TRBV12-4 to TRBJ1-1, with a possible D match to TRBD1 (6 bases). Trimming removed 1 base at V and 3 bases at J, with 33 bases between. This CDR3 is 22 amino acids long. CDR3 loop: CASSLVIRGLWGAGMLDTEAFF. The CDR3 nucleotides are TGTGCCAGCAGTTTAGTCATAAGGGGTCTATGGGGGGCGGGGATGTTGGACACTGAAGCTTTCTTT.

The V and J genes are TRBV7-9 and TRBJ1-1, with D tentatively TRBD1 (5 bases). CDR1 SEHNR and CDR2 FQNEAQ come from the germline V gene (reference sequence). The ends were cut back, 5 bases at V and 1 base at J, with 17 bases in the middle. This CDR3 has 16 residues. CDR3 residues: CASSASRGEKNTEAFF. Here the CDR3 DNA reads TGTGCCAGCAGCGCGAGTCGGGGGGAGAAGAACACTGAAGCTTTCTTT.

This clonotype has a handful of counts. J is TRBJ2-3 and V is TRBV9; a possible D gene is TRBD2 (6 bases). Trimming removed 1 base from V and 4 bases from J, with 16 bases in between. The CDR3 consists of 16 residues. Germline CDR1 and CDR2: SGDLS and YYNGEE. The CDR3 region is CASSVPRDSVSDTQYF. The CDR3 coding sequence is TGTGCCAGCAGCGTACCCCGGGACTCGGTATCAGATACGCAGTATTTT.

This clonotype was counted many times. J is TRBJ2-3 and V is TRBV2, with D hard to call. Per germline, CDR1 SNHLY and CDR2 FYNNEI. The V end was cut by 4 bases, the J end by 5 bases, with 10 bases between. This CDR3 comprises 13 residues. The CDR3 coding sequence is TGTGCCAGCAGTGGTGGGGAAATAGATACGCAGTATTTT. Protein sequence: CASSGGEIDTQYF.

Comments on this clonotype: Relative to the germline gene, one junction end is altered; a read error may explain this. The chain employs TRBV6-1 and TRBJ2-5; TRBD1 aligns across 8 bases. The end of the DNA is better explained by TRBJ2-1, so the J call may be wrong. Germline CDR1 MNHNS, CDR2 SASEGT. The CDR3 consists of 17 residues. CDR3: CANSPLRADRAKETQFF. The DNA for the CDR3 is TGTGCCAACAGTCCCCTGCGAGCGGACAGGGCTAAAGAGACCCAGTTCTTC.

This clonotype was seen many times. V usage is TRBV6-2 or TRBV6-3 and J usage is TRBJ1-6, with TRBD1 matching 9 bases. Germline CDR1 MNHEY, CDR2 SVGEGT. The CDR3 is made up of 14 amino acids. V trimming: 7 bases; J trimming: 8 bases; junction bases outside the gene matches: 6. The CDR3 nucleotides are TGTGCCAGCATCGGACAGGGGAGAGATTCACCCCTCCACTTT. It codes for CASIGQGRDSPLHF.

This clonotype was recorded at least ten times. The rearrangement joins TRBV6-2 or TRBV6-3 to TRBJ2-7, with a weak D call TRBD2 (6 bases). This CDR3 has 14 residues. Germline-derived CDR1 and CDR2 are MNHEY and SVGEGT. Trimming took 3 bases from V and 4 from J, leaving 13 bases between them. The CDR3: CASSYTGRRYEQYF. The CDR3 DNA follows: TGTGCCAGCAGTTATACCGGGAGAAGGTACGAGCAGTACTTC.

V gene TRBV20-1 combines with J gene TRBJ2-1; D remains unclear. CDR3 size: 11 residues. Deletions cut 0 bases from V and 9 bases from J, with 6 bases between. Looked up from germline, CDR1 is DFQATT and CDR2 is SNEGSKA (reference sequence). The CDR3 bases are TGCAGTGCTAGAGATCTGAGTGAGCAGTTCTTC. Encoded protein: CSARDLSEQFF.

This clonotype was found many times. The chain recombines TRBV11-2 with TRBJ1-1; 10 bases line up with TRBD1. V gave up 6 bases and J gave up 1 base; unmatched junction bases: 5. The germline V gene has CDR1 SGHAT and CDR2 FQNNGV. This CDR3 region has 15 residues. In DNA form, the CDR3 reads TGTGCCAGCAGGGAGACAGGGGGCAAGAACACTGAAGCTTTCTTT. Its protein product is CASRETGGKNTEAFF.

There are many counts of this clonotype. Here the CDR3 reads CASSGGVADQPQHF. The CDR3, as DNA: TGTGCCAGCAGCGGGGGTGTCGCCGATCAGCCCCAGCATTTT. The gene calls are TRBV12-3 or TRBV12-4 and TRBJ1-5; the D gene is possibly TRBD1 (5 bases). The CDR3 loop spans 14 amino acids. The germline V and J ends were trimmed by 6 bases and 5 bases, with 14 bases remaining between them.